The 18 T cell receptor beta chains below come from one sample, sequenced in a study of shared clonotypes between healthy human individuals. The protocol was immunoSEQ multiplex PCR, while the TCRdb copy is restricted to in-frame clones and leaves out a portion. The sample yields about 1.1 million clones, about 80% seen once. Input material: memory CD4+ T cells from PBMCs. Documented subset: CD45RA-negative fraction. The receptors stem from a man between 18 and 29 years old in good health. Some clones in this sample may be carry-over from other donors' samples.

The V call is TRBV5-6, the J call TRBJ2-4; the D gene is possibly TRBD1 (6 bases). Trimming shortened V by 4 bases and J by 0 bases, and 17 bases separated the two germline ends. CDR3 length: 17 amino acids. Germline CDR1 SGHDT, CDR2 YYEEEE. For the CDR3, the DNA is TGTGCCAGCAGCCCCGGGACAACCGGACTAGCCAAAAACATTCAGTACTTC. Amino acid sequence: CASSPGTTGLAKNIQYF.

The chain's CDR3 is CASSYFRPGELFF. The CDR3 bases are TGTGCCAGCAGTTACTTCAGGCCCGGGGAGCTGTTTTTT. The chain couples TRBV6-5 to TRBJ2-2; D is unclear. The CDR3 is 13 amino acids. V lost 1 base and J 6 bases, leaving 6 bases between the germline ends. Looked up from germline, CDR1 is MNHEY and CDR2 is SVGAGI.

The chain couples TRBV30 to TRBJ1-2, with 11 bases identical to TRBD1. CDR3 length: 17 residues. Per germline, CDR1 GTSNPN and CDR2 SVGIG (reference sequence). The trim removed 3 bases at V and 8 bases at J, leaving 17 bases unmatched. The CDR3 reads CAWSAAGTGGPRGGYTF. Here the CDR3 DNA reads TGTGCCTGGAGCGCAGCCGGGACAGGGGGGCCCCGGGGCGGCTACACCTTC.

The chain carries TRBV5-5 and TRBJ1-1; no firm D call. The V end was cut by 4 bases, the J end by 3 bases, with 7 bases between. CDR3 size: 12 residues. The V gene's germline CDR1 is SGHKS and CDR2 YYEKEE (reference sequence). As DNA, the CDR3 is TGTGCCAGCAGCCCGAGATACACTGAAGCTTTCTTT. It translates to CASSPRYTEAFF.

The J gene is TRBJ1-2, the V gene TRBV28; TRBD1 is a possible D gene (6 bases). This CDR3 comprises 14 residues. Germline V gene data show CDR1 as MDHEN and CDR2 as SYDVKM. Deletions cut 6 bases from V and 4 bases from J, with 15 bases between. CDR3 nucleotide sequence: TGTGCCAGCAGCCAATCGGGGACAATCTATGGCTACACCTTC. Amino acids: CASSQSGTIYGYTF.

In this sample, this clone turned up many times. The J gene is TRBJ2-7, the V gene TRBV27; 10 bases line up with TRBD2. Germline CDR1 is MNHEY and CDR2 is SMNVEV (reference sequence). Trimming cost V 2 bases and J 2 bases; bases outside gene matches: 3. There are 15 residues in the CDR3. For the CDR3, the DNA is TGTGCCAGCAGTTTACCTAGCGGGGGACCCTACGAGCAGTACTTC. It encodes CASSLPSGGPYEQYF.

J is TRBJ2-7 and V is TRBV5-1; TRBD1 agrees at 7 bases. Unmatched junction bases numbered 10, after V lost 2 bases and J lost 5 bases. Per germline, CDR1 SGHRS and CDR2 YFSETQ. CDR3 length: 15 amino acids. CDR3 in DNA: TGCGCCAGCAGCTTCTTTCAGGGGGTTTTCAACGAGCAGTACTTC. This sequence encodes CASSFFQGVFNEQYF.

CDR3 protein: CASSPGQAVNQPQHF. The CDR3 DNA follows: TGTGCCAGTAGCCCGGGACAGGCGGTCAATCAGCCCCAGCATTTT. The gene calls are TRBV19 and TRBJ1-5; 8 positions match TRBD1. V dropped 6 bases and J dropped 3; count of bases not matched to a gene: 7. The CDR3 is 15 residues long. Germline values: CDR1 LNHDA, CDR2 SQIVND (reference sequence).

The chain carries TRBV5-1 and TRBJ2-2, with TRBD1 matching 9 bases. Germline V gene data show CDR1 as SGHRS and CDR2 as YFSETQ. J lost 3 bases, V lost 2 bases, and 11 bases had no gene match. The CDR3 sequence is 18 residues long. CDR3 nucleotide sequence: TGCGCCAGCAGCTTAACTGGACAGGGGAGAGTGGACACCGGGGAGCTGTTTTTT. This codes for CASSLTGQGRVDTGELFF.

V gene TRBV27 combines with J gene TRBJ2-1; a possible D gene is TRBD2 (5 bases). CDR3 length: 15 amino acids. V was pared by 2 bases and J by 6 bases, with 14 bases between. Germline CDR1 is MNHEY and CDR2 is SMNVEV (reference sequence). CDR3 sequence: CASSLPKTSFNEQFF. The CDR3 region has the DNA TGTGCCAGCAGTTTACCCAAAACTAGTTTCAATGAGCAGTTCTTC.

This clone was counted between two and nine times. The rearrangement joins TRBV10-2 to TRBJ2-1; 8 bases fit TRBD2. The V gene end was trimmed by 3 bases and the J gene end by 1 base; junction bases not matched to a gene: 5. CDR3 size: 16 residues. CDR1 and CDR2 from the germline V gene are WSHSY and SAAADI. The CDR3 sequence is CASSDPSGPSYNEQFF. In DNA, the CDR3 is TGCGCCAGCAGTGACCCTAGCGGGCCTTCCTACAATGAGCAGTTCTTC.

In the case of this clone: Other DNA sequences in this sample translate to the same CDR3. The chain joins TRBV30 to TRBJ2-1; D is ambiguous. Germline CDR1 and CDR2: GTSNPN and SVGIG (reference sequence). V lost 2 bases, J lost 4 bases, and 9 bases lay in between. This CDR3 spans 13 amino acids. The CDR3 DNA reads TGTGCCTGGAGTTTATCTAGTTACAATGAGCAGTTCTTC. It yields the protein CAWSLSSYNEQFF.

V and J are TRBV14 and TRBJ2-1; D might be TRBD2 (6 bases). Germline-derived CDR1 and CDR2 are SGHDN and FVKESK. V shed 3 bases and J shed 7 bases, with 22 bases lying between them. The CDR3 is made up of 17 amino acids. The CDR3 reads CASSQLLAANHGNEQFF. The CDR3 DNA reads TGTGCCAGCAGCCAGCTTTTAGCGGCCAATCACGGGAATGAGCAGTTCTTC. The whole variable domain, remainder taken from reference TRBV14 and TRBJ2-1, is EAGVTQFPSHSVIEKGQTVTLRCDPISGHDNLYWYRRVMGKEIKFLLHFVKESKQDESGMPNNRFLAERTGGTYSTLKVQPAELEDSGVYFCASSQLLAANHGNEQFFGPGTRLTVL.

The chain is built from TRBV6-5 and TRBJ2-2; TRBD1 aligns across 7 bases. CDR1 is MNHEY, CDR2 SVGAGI, per germline. V was pared by 7 bases and J by 7 bases, with 12 bases of the junction left unmatched. The CDR3 has 15 residues. This CDR3 is CASTATGVGNGELFF. DNA for the CDR3: TGTGCCAGCACCGCCACAGGGGTTGGGAACGGGGAGCTGTTTTTT.

J is TRBJ2-1 and V is TRBV4-1, with 10 bases identical to TRBD2. Per the germline V gene, CDR1 is MGHRA and CDR2 is YSYEKL. The ends lost 1 base at V and 7 bases at J; junction bases unmatched: 10. This CDR3 spans 17 amino acids. CDR3 nucleotide sequence: TGCGCCAGCAGCCAAGGACTAGCGGGTGCCCCCGAGAATGAGCAGTTCTTC. Protein product: CASSQGLAGAPENEQFF.

The chain carries TRBV13 and TRBJ2-3; no clear D. Germline values: CDR1 PRHDT, CDR2 FYEKMQ (reference sequence). There are 14 residues in the CDR3. Trimming pared 5 bases from V and 3 bases from J, leaving 12 bases between. The CDR3 loop reads CASSASRGTDTQYF. The CDR3 DNA follows: TGTGCCAGCAGCGCCTCACGAGGTACAGATACGCAGTATTTT. Filled out from reference TRBV13 and TRBJ2-3, the complete variable domain reads AAGVIQSPRHLIKEKRETATLKCYPIPRHDTVYWYQQGPGQDPQFLISFYEKMQSDKGSIPDRFSAQQFSDYHSELNMSSLELGDSALYFCASSASRGTDTQYFGPGTRLTVL.

The gene calls are TRBV5-8 and TRBJ1-4; D ambiguous. Germline CDR1 reads SGHTS; CDR2 reads YDEGEE. This CDR3 has 14 residues. V lost 6 bases, J lost 8 bases, and 17 bases lay in between. The CDR3 loop reads CASNLGVFGEKLFF. CDR3 in DNA: TGTGCCAGCAACCTTGGGGTTTTTGGGGAAAAACTGTTTTTT. Based on the CDR3 plus reference TRBV5-8 and TRBJ1-4, the full variable domain is EAGVTQSPTHLIKTRGQQATLRCSPISGHTSVYWYQQALGLGLQFLLWYDEGEERNRGNFPPRFSGRQFPNYSSELNVNALELEDSALYLCASNLGVFGEKLFFGSGTQLSVL.

This chain links TRBV28 with TRBJ2-1; D is possibly TRBD2 (6 bases). The CDR3 is 16 amino acids. Germline CDR1 and CDR2: MDHEN and SYDVKM. The ends were cut back, 6 bases at V and 4 bases at J, with 19 bases in the middle. The CDR3 protein is CASSNYQGLEYNEQFF. The CDR3 DNA reads as TGTGCCAGCAGCAATTATCAGGGACTGGAGTACAATGAGCAGTTCTTC.